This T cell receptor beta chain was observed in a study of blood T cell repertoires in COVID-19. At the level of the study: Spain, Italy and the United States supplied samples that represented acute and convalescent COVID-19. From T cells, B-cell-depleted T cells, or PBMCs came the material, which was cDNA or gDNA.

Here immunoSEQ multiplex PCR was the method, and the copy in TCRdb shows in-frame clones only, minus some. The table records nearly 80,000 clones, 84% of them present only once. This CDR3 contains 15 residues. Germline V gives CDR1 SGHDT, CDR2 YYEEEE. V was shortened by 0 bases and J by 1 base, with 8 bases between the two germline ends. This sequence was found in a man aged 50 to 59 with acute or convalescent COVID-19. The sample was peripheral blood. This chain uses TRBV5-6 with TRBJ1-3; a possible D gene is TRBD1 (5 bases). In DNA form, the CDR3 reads TGTGCCAGCAGCTTGGTAGGGGCTTCTGGAAACACCATATATTTT. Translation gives CASSLVGASGNTIYF.